This is a list of T cell receptor beta chains from one sample in a study of CD8+ T cells in alopecia areata. The method was immunoSEQ multiplex PCR; TCRdb's version includes in-frame clones alone and lacks a portion of them. The sample carries 150,000 to 200,000 clones, 60% recorded once. This specimen was CD4+ T cells sorted from blood, taken at week 24, from a patient treated with tofacitinib. These receptors were obtained from a human donor with alopecia areata. Each CDR3 is given with its conserved first and last residue. The listing skips clone size in some rows; elsewhere it reads once, few, many or a size class.

abundance	v_gene	j_gene	CDR3aa
few	TRBV2	TRBJ1-3	CASKGDGNTIYF
.	TRBV14	TRBJ2-1	CASSPREPRQNSYNEQFF
.	TRBV7-2	TRBJ1-2	CASTPGLHYYGYTF
.	TRBV30	TRBJ1-2	CAWSVGEGDGYTF
few	TRBV29-1	TRBJ2-2	CSVGAGPYTGELFF
few	TRBV18	TRBJ1-5	CASSQEGGGNQPQHF
.	TRBV30	TRBJ1-5	CACGRQSSQPQHF
.	TRBV9	TRBJ1-6	CASSVGAGIINSPLHF
.	TRBV7-2	TRBJ1-2	CASSLAGTGGRGYTF
few	TRBV7-9	TRBJ1-5	CASSLAAKGQPQHF
.	TRBV29-1	TRBJ1-1	CSVENSGMTEAFF
.	TRBV29-1	TRBJ2-7	CSVVGGSITSEQYF
few	TRBV6-1	TRBJ1-2	CASSGFRKSNYGYTF
few	TRBV5-4	TRBJ2-1	CASSLGSGGTYNEQFF
.	TRBV28	TRBJ1-6	CASSFVGRGSVNSPLHF
few	TRBV30	TRBJ1-6	CAWSEGSNSPLHF
.	TRBV15	TRBJ2-1	CATSREEMSYNEQFF
once	TRBV5-1	TRBJ2-7	CASSLLGTSEGEQYF
few	TRBV10-3	TRBJ2-3	CAISAATYTDTQYF
.	TRBV5-1	TRBJ1-5	CASSIQTGSNQPQHF
.	TRBV30	TRBJ1-5	CAWSVDSQPQHF
.	TRBV4-2	TRBJ2-7	CASSHQRTATSEQYF
.	TRBV30	TRBJ2-5	CAWSFPGRGQETQYF
few	TRBV5-1	TRBJ2-5	CASSLEETQYF
few	TRBV5-8	TRBJ1-5	CASSHLTGHSNQPQHF
.	TRBV5-1	TRBJ1-5	CASSSEPRDRGPFSNQPQHF
few	TRBV29-1	TRBJ2-5	CSVEGLAQETQYF
.	TRBV14	TRBJ2-2	CASSQRTLGELFF
.	TRBV29-1	TRBJ2-3	CSVERTSGGADTQYF
few	TRBV5-1	TRBJ2-1	CASSLDQGNEQFF
.	TRBV30	TRBJ2-1	CAWELAVEQFF
.	TRBV28	TRBJ1-1	CASKPQINTEAFF
.	TRBV29-1	TRBJ2-3	CSVGMSDTQYF
.	TRBV27	TRBJ2-1	CASSPYSGGINNEQFF
few	TRBV5-1	TRBJ2-7	CASSPGDVYEQYF
.	TRBV10-3	TRBJ2-1	CAISEISNEQFF
few	TRBV7-2	TRBJ2-2	CASSFMGASGGGVGELFF
.	TRBV29-1	TRBJ2-6	CSVARAPGANVLTF
once	TRBV6-1	TRBJ2-7	CASSATGALSYEQYF
.	TRBV2	TRBJ2-2	CASSDRAANTGELFF
.	TRBV4-3	TRBJ2-7	CASSQDRVSGEQYF
.	TRBV2	TRBJ2-6	CASSEARTPGANVLTF
.	TRBV20-1	TRBJ2-3	CSARIVDTQYF
few	TRBV29-1	TRBJ1-2	CSVDGAGGRGYTF
.	TRBV30	TRBJ1-4	CAWSQQGGNEKLFF
many	TRBV4-3	TRBJ1-5	CASSRNRGEYQPQHF
.	TRBV4-2	TRBJ2-3	CASSPAFEWDTQYF
few	TRBV30	TRBJ1-5	CACSEGGQPQHF
.	TRBV9	TRBJ1-6	CASSVTGVDSPLHF
.	TRBV29-1	TRBJ1-2	CSVDLTGHLGYTF
few	TRBV7-9	TRBJ1-1	CASSFRGRDTEAFF
.	TRBV5-1	TRBJ2-5	CASSIVAGEETQYF
few	TRBV7-3	TRBJ2-1	CASSGGPNNEQFF
.	TRBV4-3	TRBJ1-5	CASITGHSNQPQHF